The rows below give T cell receptor beta chains drawn from one sample of a study of T cells in Graves' hyperthyroidism and ophthalmopathy. MiXCR, applied by TCRdb to the multiplex PCR reads, yields one record per CDR3 protein. The sample records 500,000 to 800,000 distinct CDR3 sequences, approximately 14% being singletons. The sequenced sample was blood. These receptors were taken from a woman aged 45-65 years with Graves' ophthalmopathy. CDR3s include the opening cysteine and the closing phenylalanine or tryptophan. The D gene is left open where the match is weak. Not all rows give a size; the values are once, few, many and, for expanded clones, a class.

CDR3aa,CDR3nt,d_gene,abundance,v_gene,j_gene
CASSYYSGGTGEKLFF,TGTGCCAGCAGTTACTATAGCGGAGGGACGGGTGAAAAACTGTTTTTT,NA,few,TRBV6-5,TRBJ1-4
CSASAINNEQFF,TGCAGTGCTAGTGCCATTAACAATGAGCAGTTCTTC,NA,NA,TRBV20-1,TRBJ2-1
CASSLIGTGANVLTF,TGTGCCAGCAGTTTAATAGGGACTGGGGCCAACGTCCTGACTTTC,NA,NA,TRBV28,TRBJ2-6
CASSSTGSREKLFF,TGTGCCAGCAGCAGTACAGGTTCGCGTGAAAAACTGTTTTTT,NA,few,TRBV7-8,TRBJ1-4
CASKPGGVPEQFF,TGTGCCAGCAAACCAGGAGGGGTCCCTGAGCAGTTCTTC,NA,many,TRBV2,TRBJ2-1
CASSPPRQLGTEAFF,TGTGCCAGCAGTCCACCAAGACAGTTAGGCACTGAAGCTTTCTTT,NA,many,TRBV12-3/TRBV12-4,TRBJ1-1
CASSQFWDRGYGYTF,TGTGCCAGCAGCCAATTTTGGGACAGGGGCTATGGCTACACCTTC,TRBD1,many,TRBV3-1,TRBJ1-2
CAISEGKGNQPQHF,TGTGCCATCAGTGAGGGGAAGGGCAATCAGCCCCAGCATTTT,NA,many,TRBV10-3,TRBJ1-5
CATATSGRREQFF,TGTGCCACTGCGACTAGCGGGAGGAGGGAGCAGTTCTTC,TRBD2,NA,TRBV24-1,TRBJ2-1
CASRNRQGWETQYF,TGTGCCAGCAGAAATCGACAGGGTTGGGAGACCCAGTACTTC,TRBD1,NA,TRBV6-1,TRBJ2-5
CATSREKYNEQFF,TGTGCCACCAGCCGAGAAAAGTACAATGAGCAGTTCTTC,NA,few,TRBV15,TRBJ2-1
CASNHKRGVVPKQYF,TGTGCCAGCAACCATAAGAGGGGAGTCGTACCTAAGCAGTACTTC,NA,many,TRBV7-2,TRBJ2-7
CASRQGRAFF,TGTGCCAGCAGACAGGGAAGAGCTTTCTTT,NA,many,TRBV12-3/TRBV12-4,TRBJ1-1
CASSQGGHYGYTF,TGCGCCAGCAGCCAAGGGGGCCACTATGGCTACACCTTC,NA,few,TRBV4-3,TRBJ1-2
CASSKGLSYNSPLHF,TGTGCCAGCAGCAAGGGACTTTCCTATAATTCACCCCTCCACTTT,NA,many,TRBV7-2,TRBJ1-6
CSARGVVNQETQYF,TGCAGTGCTAGAGGGGTGGTGAACCAAGAGACCCAGTACTTC,NA,many,TRBV20-1,TRBJ2-5
CASSSGGAGDTQYF,TGTGCCAGCAGTTCCGGGGGCGCGGGAGATACGCAGTATTTT,NA,few,TRBV25-1,TRBJ2-3
CASSEGTSGTDTQYF,TGTGCCAGCAGTGAGGGGACTAGCGGCACAGATACGCAGTATTTT,TRBD2,many,TRBV27,TRBJ2-3
CASSVGSLAGSYEQYF,TGTGCCAGCAGCGTAGGAAGTTTAGCGGGTTCTTACGAGCAGTACTTC,TRBD2,many,TRBV9,TRBJ2-7
CASIPRGPDTEAFF,TGTGCCAGCATACCCCGAGGGCCGGACACTGAAGCTTTCTTT,NA,few,TRBV6-1,TRBJ1-1
CASSIDRTSGEDTQYF,TGTGCCAGTAGTATAGATCGGACTAGCGGAGAAGATACGCAGTATTTT,TRBD2,NA,TRBV19,TRBJ2-3
CASSLAPGSSYNEQFF,TGTGCCAGCAGCTTAGCGCCCGGGAGCTCCTACAATGAGCAGTTCTTC,NA,few,TRBV7-9,TRBJ2-1
CASSSPDRYNEQFF,TGTGCCAGCAGCTCCCCGGACAGATACAATGAGCAGTTCTTC,NA,NA,TRBV7-3,TRBJ2-1
CASRKIPNHEQYF,TGCGCCAGCAGAAAAATCCCGAACCACGAGCAGTACTTC,NA,many,TRBV5-1,TRBJ2-7
CSVAIPAGGFPGSYEQYF,TGCAGCGTTGCGATTCCAGCGGGAGGGTTCCCCGGCTCCTACGAGCAGTACTTC,TRBD2,NA,TRBV29-1,TRBJ2-7
CASTLGYNEQFF,TGTGCCAGCACCCTCGGGTACAATGAGCAGTTCTTC,NA,many,TRBV7-9,TRBJ2-1
CASSLRTGGAYGYTF,TGTGCCAGCAGCCTCCGGACAGGGGGCGCGTATGGCTACACCTTC,TRBD1,few,TRBV12-3/TRBV12-4,TRBJ1-2
CAISASYSGANVLTF,TGTGCCATCAGTGCCTCCTACTCTGGGGCCAACGTCCTGACTTTC,NA,NA,TRBV10-3,TRBJ2-6
CASSVGLADEQFF,TGTGCCAGCAGCGTGGGACTAGCAGATGAGCAGTTCTTC,TRBD2,few,TRBV14,TRBJ2-1
CAWRHRDRNTDTQYF,TGTGCCTGGAGACACCGGGACAGAAACACAGATACGCAGTATTTT,TRBD1,NA,TRBV30,TRBJ2-3
CASSLLGLENTIYF,TGTGCCAGCAGTTTACTGGGGCTAGAAAACACCATATATTTT,NA,NA,TRBV12-3/TRBV12-4,TRBJ1-3
CASSLAAVEQYF,TGTGCCAGCAGCTTAGCCGCCGTCGAGCAGTACTTC,NA,NA,TRBV7-9,TRBJ2-7
CASRQSTGWILDEQFF,TGTGCCAGCAGACAATCGACAGGGTGGATTCTAGATGAGCAGTTCTTC,TRBD1,few,TRBV6-1,TRBJ2-1
CASSPNLWQRSLSGYTF,TGTGCCAGCAGTCCGAATCTTTGGCAGAGATCGCTTAGTGGCTACACCTTC,NA,few,TRBV6-1,TRBJ1-2
CASSTDRRAWGQKYQETQYF,TGTGCCAGCAGTACGGACAGGAGGGCCTGGGGACAAAAGTACCAAGAGACCCAGTACTTC,NA,many,TRBV6-1,TRBJ2-5
CASSLGQDPTYEQYF,TGTGCCAGCAGCTTGGGGCAGGACCCTACCTACGAGCAGTACTTC,NA,few,TRBV5-4,TRBJ2-7
CASSGGVGYGYTF,TGCGCCAGCAGCGGAGGGGTTGGCTATGGCTACACCTTC,NA,many,TRBV5-1,TRBJ1-2
CSGSGRVTDTQYF,TGCAGCGGTAGCGGGAGGGTTACAGATACGCAGTATTTT,TRBD2,NA,TRBV29-1,TRBJ2-3
CASSSSGLAATDTQYF,TGTGCCAGCAGTTCCTCCGGACTAGCGGCCACAGATACGCAGTATTTT,TRBD2,few,TRBV28,TRBJ2-3
CASSLSDKPTRAVAKTQYF,TGTGCCAGCAGTTTATCGGACAAACCTACTAGGGCGGTCGCAAAGACCCAGTACTTC,NA,many,TRBV27,TRBJ2-5
CASSQRTSGKKYEQYF,TGCGCCAGCAGCCAAAGGACTAGCGGGAAAAAATACGAGCAGTACTTC,TRBD2,few,TRBV4-1,TRBJ2-7
CASSSSGTGNEKLFF,TGTGCCAGCAGTTCGTCCGGGACCGGGAATGAAAAACTGTTTTTT,NA,many,TRBV28,TRBJ1-4
CASSYLTPIAGGPETQYF,TGTGCCAGCAGTTACCTCACCCCTATAGCGGGAGGGCCGGAGACCCAGTACTTC,TRBD2,many,TRBV6-5,TRBJ2-5
CASSIATGLNTEAFF,TGTGCCAGTAGTATAGCTACAGGCCTGAACACTGAAGCTTTCTTT,NA,NA,TRBV19,TRBJ1-1
CASGSLRDINWLTQYF,TGTGCCAGCGGCTCTCTTAGGGACATTAATTGGCTTACCCAGTACTTC,NA,few,TRBV6-1,TRBJ2-5
CACLGTAGSNQPQHF,TGTGCTTGTTTGGGGACAGCGGGGAGCAATCAGCCCCAGCATTTT,TRBD1,few,TRBV28,TRBJ1-5